The source of this T cell receptor beta chain is a study of Graves' ophthalmopathy and Graves' hyperthyroidism. This clonotype has ten or more counts. CDR3 length: 15 amino acids. Trimming removed 1 base from V and 0 bases from J, with 8 bases in between. From germline, CDR1 is MGHDK and CDR2 SYGVNS. The authors amplified TCR beta CDR3 regions from RNA transcripts. Second-round multiplex PCR came after a first-round RT-PCR that employed HTBI primers. MiXCR, applied by TCRdb to the multiplex PCR reads, yields one record per CDR3 protein. The table includes 600,000 to 650,000 distinct CDR3 sequences, about 20% detected once.

This receptor was taken from a woman aged 18-29 years with stable Graves' hyperthyroidism. Some clones in this sample may be carry-over from other donors' samples. This rearrangement joins TRBV25-1 to TRBJ2-3; D is undetermined. The sample comprised peripheral blood. CDR3 in amino acids: CASSEWRDSTDTQYF. The CDR3 DNA is TGTGCCAGCAGTGAATGGAGAGACAGCACAGATACGCAGTATTTT.